One and the same sample provided the 8 T cell receptor beta chains below, sequenced in a study of circulating and synovial CD4+ cells in juvenile arthritis. Sequencing was performed with immunoSEQ multiplex PCR; in TCRdb, only in-frame clones are kept and a portion is missing. Here the sample spans over a thousand clones, approximately 90% being singletons. The sample was HLA-DR+ CD4+ T cells from blood. As for subset: circulating pathogenic-like lymphocytes, sorted as HLA-DR+CD14-CD3+CD4+CD25low/- blood T cells. The receptors stem from a human patient with juvenile idiopathic arthritis. Some clones in this sample may be carry-over from other donors' samples.

The V gene is TRBV9, the J gene TRBJ2-7, with no clear D. Trimming took off 0 bases at V and 6 bases at J, with 13 bases between the two ends. The length of the CDR3 is 14 residues. Germline V gene data show CDR1 as SGDLS and CDR2 as YYNGEE. DNA for the CDR3: TGTGCCAGCAGCGTAGCGGTGCCCTCTGGCGAGCAGTACTTC. Translating gives CASSVAVPSGEQYF.

This clone was seen a few times. This chain connects TRBV18 to TRBJ1-1; D ambiguous. Trimming shortened V by 0 bases and J by 2 bases, and 7 bases separated the two germline ends. CDR3 length: 14 residues. CDR1 is KGHSH, CDR2 LQKENI, per germline. The CDR3 reads CASSPPDSNTEAFF. In DNA form, the CDR3 reads TGTGCCAGCTCACCACCGGACTCCAACACTGAAGCTTTCTTT.

The J gene is TRBJ1-1, the V gene TRBV27; 7 nucleotides line up with TRBD1. The CDR3 covers 14 residues. The junction had 4 bases not matched to a gene; V was cut back by 6 bases and J by 0 bases. CDR1 and CDR2 from the germline V gene are MNHEY and SMNVEV (reference sequence). CDR3 sequence: CASSRGAVNTEAFF. CDR3 DNA sequence: TGTGCCAGCAGCAGGGGGGCGGTGAACACTGAAGCTTTCTTT.

This chain uses TRBV29-1 with TRBJ2-3; D is possibly TRBD2 (5 bases). CDR1 is SQVTM, CDR2 ANQGSEA, per germline. This CDR3 has 15 residues. V shed 4 bases and J shed 1 base, with 15 bases lying between them. The CDR3 loop reads CSVVAEAPGTDTQYF. The CDR3 nucleotides read TGCAGCGTTGTGGCGGAGGCCCCGGGCACAGATACGCAGTATTTT.

The J gene is TRBJ2-5, the V gene TRBV29-1, with 10 positions matching TRBD2. Germline V gene lookup returns CDR1 SQVTM and CDR2 ANQGSEA. The junction had 6 bases not matched to a gene; V was cut back by 2 bases and J by 3 bases. The length of the CDR3 is 15 residues. The CDR3 nucleotides are TGCAGCGTTGAATATAGCGGGGGGTTGAAAGAGACCCAGTACTTC. Translating gives CSVEYSGGLKETQYF.

The chain has TRBV7-3 and TRBJ2-3, with D possibly matching TRBD2 (6 bases). This CDR3 comprises 13 residues. Between the trimmed V and J ends, which lost 4 bases and 7 bases, there was a span of 12 bases. Germline V gene data show CDR1 as SGHTA and CDR2 as FQGTGA. The CDR3 region is CASSSGLSNTQYF. The CDR3 coding sequence is TGTGCCAGCAGCTCCGGACTATCAAATACGCAGTATTTT.

The chain has TRBV5-1 and TRBJ2-7, with D maybe TRBD1 (5 bases). CDR1 and CDR2 (germline): SGHRS, YFSETQ. The CDR3 sequence is 14 residues long. Trimming pared 1 base from V and 0 bases from J, leaving 8 bases between. CDR3 sequence: CASSLTGPSYEQYF. The CDR3, as DNA: TGCGCCAGCAGCTTGACAGGACCCTCCTACGAGCAGTACTTC. The full variable domain, in which reference TRBV5-1 and TRBJ2-7 provide the parts outside the CDR3, is KAGVTQTPRYLIKTRGQQVTLSCSPISGHRSVSWYQQTPGQGLQFLFEYFSETQRNKGNFPGRFSGRQFSNSRSEMNVSTLELGDSALYLCASSLTGPSYEQYFGPGTRLTVT.

J is TRBJ1-2 and V is TRBV7-9; the D is unclear. With 5 bases removed from V and 1 base from J, the gap between germline ends came to 11 bases. Germline V gives CDR1 SEHNR, CDR2 FQNEAQ (reference sequence). The length of the CDR3 is 14 residues. The CDR3 DNA sequence: TGTGCCAGCAGCCCTAACAGCATTAACTATGGCTACACCTTC. As protein: CASSPNSINYGYTF.